The rows below give T cell receptor beta chains drawn from one sample of a study of molecular identifiers for immune sequencing clone quantification. Via MiXCR, TCRdb re-called the PCR reads, giving one row per CDR3 protein. The table includes fewer than 70,000 distinct CDR3 sequences, 15% to 20% detected once. The material sequenced was naive CD8+ T cells from blood, with Jurkat cell RNA spiked in. Receptor source: a human donor in good health. Some libraries in this study had Jurkat cell RNA spiked in. CDR3s include the opening cysteine and the closing phenylalanine or tryptophan. Fields, in order: D gene, V gene, J gene, clone size, CDR3 protein, CDR3 DNA. D genes are given only for firm matches. Some rows mark clone size as missing; the rest say once, few, many or name a class of expanded clone.

d_call: TRBD2; v_call: TRBV11-3; j_call: TRBJ2-1; clone_size: many; cdr3_aa: CASSPRGREGLDEQFF; cdr3_nt: TGTGCCAGCAGCCCCCGGGGCCGGGAGGGCCTCGATGAGCAGTTCTTC
d_call: TRBD2; v_call: TRBV13; j_call: TRBJ2-2; clone_size: many; cdr3_aa: CASSATSGRLTGELFF; cdr3_nt: TGTGCCAGCAGCGCCACTAGCGGGAGGTTGACCGGGGAGCTGTTTTTT
d_call: NA; v_call: TRBV12-5; j_call: TRBJ2-5; clone_size: many; cdr3_aa: CASGLDRLGGQEAQYF; cdr3_nt: TGTGCTAGTGGTTTGGACCGCCTCGGGGGCCAAGAGGCCCAGTACTTC
d_call: NA; v_call: TRBV6-1; j_call: TRBJ2-3; clone_size: NA; cdr3_aa: CASSAYIDTQYF; cdr3_nt: TGTGCCAGCAGCGCCTACATAGATACGCAGTATTTT
d_call: TRBD2; v_call: TRBV4-1; j_call: TRBJ2-1; clone_size: many; cdr3_aa: CASSQEDLWREEYNEQFF; cdr3_nt: TGCGCCAGCAGCCAAGAGGACCTATGGCGGGAGGAATACAATGAGCAGTTCTTC
d_call: TRBD2; v_call: TRBV19; j_call: TRBJ2-7; clone_size: few; cdr3_aa: CASSITGGVEQYF; cdr3_nt: TGTGCCAGTAGTATCACGGGAGGGGTCGAGCAGTACTTC
d_call: TRBD1; v_call: TRBV3-1; j_call: TRBJ2-7; clone_size: many; cdr3_aa: CASSRLEGAVYEQYF; cdr3_nt: TGTGCCAGCAGCCGCCTAGAGGGGGCGGTTTACGAGCAGTACTTC
d_call: NA; v_call: TRBV6-1; j_call: TRBJ1-3; clone_size: many; cdr3_aa: CASSLTGYSGNTIYF; cdr3_nt: TGTGCCAGCAGTTTGACTGGATACTCTGGAAACACCATATATTTT
d_call: TRBD2; v_call: TRBV4-1; j_call: TRBJ2-5; clone_size: few; cdr3_aa: CATKLREGLFETQYF; cdr3_nt: TGCGCCACCAAATTACGGGAGGGCCTTTTTGAGACCCAGTACTTC
d_call: NA; v_call: TRBV7-3; j_call: TRBJ2-3; clone_size: many; cdr3_aa: CASSLNPTDTQYF; cdr3_nt: TGTGCCAGCAGCTTAAACCCGACAGATACGCAGTATTTT
d_call: TRBD2; v_call: TRBV20-1; j_call: TRBJ2-7; clone_size: many; cdr3_aa: CSASSGSSYEQYF; cdr3_nt: TGCAGTGCTAGTAGCGGGAGTTCCTACGAGCAGTACTTC
d_call: NA; v_call: TRBV11-2; j_call: TRBJ2-7; clone_size: many; cdr3_aa: CASSPGGLYEQYF; cdr3_nt: TGTGCCAGCAGCCCCGGGGGGCTCTACGAGCAGTACTTC
d_call: TRBD1; v_call: TRBV7-9; j_call: TRBJ2-7; clone_size: many; cdr3_aa: CASSRTGGFSFYEQYF; cdr3_nt: TGTGCCAGCAGTCGGACAGGGGGCTTTTCATTCTACGAGCAGTACTTC
d_call: NA; v_call: TRBV6-5; j_call: TRBJ2-1; clone_size: many; cdr3_aa: CASSYQTQGIDEQFF; cdr3_nt: TGTGCCAGCAGTTACCAGACCCAGGGAATTGATGAGCAGTTCTTC
d_call: NA; v_call: TRBV20-1; j_call: TRBJ2-1; clone_size: NA; cdr3_aa: CSARGMGISYNEQFF; cdr3_nt: TGCAGTGCTAGAGGGATGGGTATCTCCTACAATGAGCAGTTCTTC
d_call: NA; v_call: TRBV7-9; j_call: TRBJ1-4; clone_size: many; cdr3_aa: CASSPWGSQEKLFF; cdr3_nt: TGTGCCAGCAGCCCTTGGGGGTCACAAGAAAAACTGTTTTTT
d_call: NA; v_call: TRBV28; j_call: TRBJ1-4; clone_size: many; cdr3_aa: CASSLPDLGQSEKLFF; cdr3_nt: TGTGCCAGCAGTTTACCCGACCTAGGACAGAGTGAAAAACTGTTTTTT
d_call: NA; v_call: TRBV29-1; j_call: TRBJ2-2; clone_size: many; cdr3_aa: CSVVGATGELFF; cdr3_nt: TGCAGCGTTGTGGGGGCCACCGGGGAGCTGTTTTTT
d_call: TRBD2; v_call: TRBV7-9; j_call: TRBJ2-1; clone_size: once; cdr3_aa: CASSPSGSFVDNEQFF; cdr3_nt: TGTGCCAGCAGCCCCAGCGGGAGCTTCGTAGACAATGAGCAGTTCTTC
d_call: NA; v_call: TRBV28; j_call: TRBJ2-7; clone_size: many; cdr3_aa: CASSSPREQQAYEQYF; cdr3_nt: TGTGCCAGCAGTTCCCCCAGGGAACAGCAAGCCTACGAGCAGTACTTC
d_call: TRBD1; v_call: TRBV2; j_call: TRBJ2-7; clone_size: many; cdr3_aa: CARGQVPNEQYF; cdr3_nt: TGTGCCAGAGGACAGGTACCTAACGAGCAGTACTTC
d_call: TRBD1; v_call: TRBV19; j_call: TRBJ2-1; clone_size: NA; cdr3_aa: CASSMGQRSYNEQFF; cdr3_nt: TGTGCCAGTAGTATGGGACAGAGGTCCTACAATGAGCAGTTCTTC
d_call: TRBD1; v_call: TRBV7-9; j_call: TRBJ1-4; clone_size: many; cdr3_aa: CASSLVGQQPYEKLFF; cdr3_nt: TGTGCCAGCAGCTTAGTGGGACAGCAACCTTATGAAAAACTGTTTTTT
d_call: TRBD2; v_call: TRBV19; j_call: TRBJ2-3; clone_size: many; cdr3_aa: CASSIGFGRTRGADTQYF; cdr3_nt: TGTGCCAGTAGTATTGGGTTCGGCCGGACACGGGGGGCAGATACGCAGTATTTT
d_call: NA; v_call: TRBV11-3; j_call: TRBJ1-1; clone_size: many; cdr3_aa: CASSPLAMYTEAFF; cdr3_nt: TGTGCCAGCAGCCCCCTCGCTATGTACACTGAAGCTTTCTTT
d_call: NA; v_call: TRBV4-1; j_call: TRBJ2-7; clone_size: many; cdr3_aa: CASSQGDREGDEQYF; cdr3_nt: TGCGCCAGCAGCCAAGGCGACAGGGAGGGAGACGAGCAGTACTTC
d_call: NA; v_call: TRBV6-6; j_call: TRBJ2-1; clone_size: many; cdr3_aa: CASSSGIPGPDEQFF; cdr3_nt: TGTGCCAGCAGTTCGGGGATCCCCGGGCCCGATGAGCAGTTCTTC
d_call: NA; v_call: TRBV6-2/TRBV6-3; j_call: TRBJ2-7; clone_size: NA; cdr3_aa: CASREPAGYGQYF; cdr3_nt: TGTGCCAGCAGAGAACCAGCGGGCTACGGGCAGTACTTC
d_call: NA; v_call: TRBV29-1; j_call: TRBJ1-2; clone_size: many; cdr3_aa: CSVVREEYGYTF; cdr3_nt: TGCAGCGTTGTCAGGGAAGAGTATGGCTACACCTTC
d_call: NA; v_call: TRBV11-3; j_call: TRBJ2-1; clone_size: many; cdr3_aa: CASSSGLRFTFNEQFF; cdr3_nt: TGTGCCAGCAGCTCCGGCCTGAGGTTTACATTCAATGAGCAGTTCTTC
d_call: NA; v_call: TRBV20-1; j_call: TRBJ2-5; clone_size: many; cdr3_aa: CSATTENFEETQYF; cdr3_nt: TGCAGTGCTACAACAGAAAACTTCGAAGAGACCCAGTACTTC
d_call: TRBD2; v_call: TRBV2; j_call: TRBJ2-1; clone_size: few; cdr3_aa: CAISTSGDHNEQFF; cdr3_nt: TGTGCCATTTCGACTAGCGGGGACCACAATGAGCAGTTCTTC
d_call: NA; v_call: TRBV2; j_call: TRBJ2-2; clone_size: many; cdr3_aa: CASSGDHTGELFF; cdr3_nt: TGTGCCAGCAGTGGAGATCACACCGGGGAGCTGTTTTTT
d_call: NA; v_call: TRBV7-2; j_call: TRBJ2-7; clone_size: many; cdr3_aa: CASSPTGWEQYF; cdr3_nt: TGTGCCAGCAGCCCCACGGGGTGGGAGCAGTACTTC
d_call: TRBD2; v_call: TRBV5-1; j_call: TRBJ2-5; clone_size: NA; cdr3_aa: CASSLSASGSQGETQYF; cdr3_nt: TGCGCCAGCAGCTTGTCGGCTAGCGGGAGTCAGGGAGAGACCCAGTACTTC
d_call: NA; v_call: TRBV20-1; j_call: TRBJ2-5; clone_size: many; cdr3_aa: CSASFGGGYQETQYF; cdr3_nt: TGCAGTGCTAGTTTCGGGGGCGGGTATCAAGAGACCCAGTACTTC
d_call: TRBD1; v_call: TRBV28; j_call: TRBJ2-7; clone_size: many; cdr3_aa: CASSHGTGRALTYEQYF; cdr3_nt: TGTGCCAGCAGTCACGGGACAGGGAGGGCCCTAACCTACGAGCAGTACTTC
d_call: NA; v_call: TRBV19; j_call: TRBJ2-7; clone_size: NA; cdr3_aa: CASERGQRAHYEQYF; cdr3_nt: TGTGCCAGTGAGAGAGGCCAGCGGGCCCACTACGAGCAGTACTTC
d_call: NA; v_call: TRBV12-3/TRBV12-4; j_call: TRBJ2-5; clone_size: many; cdr3_aa: CASSPPGLLRNTYF; cdr3_nt: TGTGCCAGCAGTCCCCCGGGGCTGCTCCGTAATACGTACTTC
d_call: TRBD2; v_call: TRBV13; j_call: TRBJ2-5; clone_size: NA; cdr3_aa: CASSFRTSGVQQETQYF; cdr3_nt: TGTGCCAGCAGCTTTCGGACTAGCGGGGTCCAGCAAGAGACCCAGTACTTC
d_call: NA; v_call: TRBV7-6; j_call: TRBJ2-5; clone_size: many; cdr3_aa: CASARPSGRVIQETQYF; cdr3_nt: TGTGCCAGTGCACGCCCCAGCGGGCGGGTAATACAAGAGACCCAGTACTTC
d_call: TRBD2; v_call: TRBV28; j_call: TRBJ2-1; clone_size: NA; cdr3_aa: CASSPGLAGGNNEQFF; cdr3_nt: TGTGCCAGCAGTCCCGGACTAGCGGGAGGTAACAATGAGCAGTTCTTC
d_call: TRBD2; v_call: TRBV12-3/TRBV12-4; j_call: TRBJ2-3; clone_size: many; cdr3_aa: CASSLSGSAADTQYF; cdr3_nt: TGTGCCAGCAGTTTGAGCGGGAGTGCTGCAGATACGCAGTATTTT
d_call: NA; v_call: TRBV4-1; j_call: TRBJ2-7; clone_size: many; cdr3_aa: CASSRSSYYEQYF; cdr3_nt: TGCGCCAGCAGCCGGTCCAGCTACTACGAGCAGTACTTC
d_call: NA; v_call: TRBV5-5; j_call: TRBJ2-2; clone_size: many; cdr3_aa: CASSADQGFVTMNTGELFF; cdr3_nt: TGTGCCAGCAGCGCTGATCAGGGGTTCGTCACAATGAACACCGGGGAGCTGTTTTTT
d_call: NA; v_call: TRBV27; j_call: TRBJ2-2; clone_size: many; cdr3_aa: CASTYNSGNTGELFF; cdr3_nt: TGTGCCAGCACCTATAATAGCGGGAACACCGGGGAGCTGTTTTTT
d_call: NA; v_call: TRBV20-1; j_call: TRBJ2-4; clone_size: many; cdr3_aa: CSARPLAGDIQYF; cdr3_nt: TGCAGTGCTAGACCCTTGGCAGGCGACATTCAGTACTTC